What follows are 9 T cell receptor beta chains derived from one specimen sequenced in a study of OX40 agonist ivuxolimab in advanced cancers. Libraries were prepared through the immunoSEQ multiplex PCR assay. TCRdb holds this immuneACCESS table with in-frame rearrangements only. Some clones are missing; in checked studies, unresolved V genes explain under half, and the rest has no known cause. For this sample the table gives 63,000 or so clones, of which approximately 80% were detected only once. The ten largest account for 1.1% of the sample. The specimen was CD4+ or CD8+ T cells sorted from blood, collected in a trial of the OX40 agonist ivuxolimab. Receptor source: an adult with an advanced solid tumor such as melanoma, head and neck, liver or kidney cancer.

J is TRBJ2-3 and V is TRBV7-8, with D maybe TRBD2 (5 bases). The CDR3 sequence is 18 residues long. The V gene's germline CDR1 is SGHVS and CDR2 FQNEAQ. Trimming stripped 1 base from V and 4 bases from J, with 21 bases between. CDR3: CASSLGTPFLAGADTQYF. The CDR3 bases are TGTGCCAGCAGCTTAGGCACGCCGTTTCTAGCCGGAGCAGATACGCAGTATTTT.

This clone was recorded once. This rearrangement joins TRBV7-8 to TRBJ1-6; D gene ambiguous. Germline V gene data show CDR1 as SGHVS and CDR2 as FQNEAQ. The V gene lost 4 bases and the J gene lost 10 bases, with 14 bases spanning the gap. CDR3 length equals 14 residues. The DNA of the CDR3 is TGTGCCAGCAGCTCCCTTGACGTGGGCTCACCCCTCCACTTT. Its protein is CASSSLDVGSPLHF.

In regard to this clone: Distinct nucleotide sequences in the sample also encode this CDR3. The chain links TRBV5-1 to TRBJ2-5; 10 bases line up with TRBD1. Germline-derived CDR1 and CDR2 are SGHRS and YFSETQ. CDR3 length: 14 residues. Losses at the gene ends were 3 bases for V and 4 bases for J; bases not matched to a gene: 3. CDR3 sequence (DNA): TGCGCCAGCAGCTCGGGACAGGGGCGAGAGACCCAGTACTTC. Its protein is CASSSGQGRETQYF.

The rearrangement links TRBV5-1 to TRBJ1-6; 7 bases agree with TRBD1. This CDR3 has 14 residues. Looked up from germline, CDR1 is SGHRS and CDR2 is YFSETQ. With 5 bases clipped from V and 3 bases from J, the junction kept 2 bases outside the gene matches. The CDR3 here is CASRRDSYNSPLHF. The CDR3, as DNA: TGCGCCAGCAGGAGGGACAGCTATAATTCACCCCTCCACTTT.

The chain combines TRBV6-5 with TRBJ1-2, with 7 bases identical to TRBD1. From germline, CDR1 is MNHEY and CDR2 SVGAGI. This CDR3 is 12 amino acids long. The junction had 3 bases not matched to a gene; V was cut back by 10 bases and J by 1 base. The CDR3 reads CAIDRVNYGYTF. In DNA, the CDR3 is TGTGCCATCGACAGGGTTAACTATGGCTACACCTTC.

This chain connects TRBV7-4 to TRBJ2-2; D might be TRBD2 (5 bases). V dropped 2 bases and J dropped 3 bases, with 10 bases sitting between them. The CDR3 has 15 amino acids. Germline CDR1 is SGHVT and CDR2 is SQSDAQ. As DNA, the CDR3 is TGTGCCAGCAGCTTAAGGCTAGCCCACACCGGGGAGCTGTTTTTT. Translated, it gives CASSLRLAHTGELFF.

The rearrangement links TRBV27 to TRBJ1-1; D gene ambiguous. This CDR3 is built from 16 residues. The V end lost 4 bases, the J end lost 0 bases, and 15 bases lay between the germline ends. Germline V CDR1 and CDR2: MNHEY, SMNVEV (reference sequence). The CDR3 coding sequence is TGTGCCAGCAGTTCTAGCTGGGTAGGGATGAACACTGAAGCTTTCTTT. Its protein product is CASSSSWVGMNTEAFF.

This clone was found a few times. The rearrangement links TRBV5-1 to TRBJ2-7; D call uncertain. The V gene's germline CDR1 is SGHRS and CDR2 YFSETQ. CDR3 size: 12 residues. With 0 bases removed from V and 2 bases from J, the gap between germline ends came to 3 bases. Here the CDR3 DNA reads TGCGCCAGCAGCTTGGACACCTACGAGCAGTACTTC. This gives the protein CASSLDTYEQYF.

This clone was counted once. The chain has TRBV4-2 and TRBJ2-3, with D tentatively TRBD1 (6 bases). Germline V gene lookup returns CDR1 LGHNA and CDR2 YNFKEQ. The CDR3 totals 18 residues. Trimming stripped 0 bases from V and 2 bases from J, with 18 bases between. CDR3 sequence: CASSQEPRRQGPTDTQYF. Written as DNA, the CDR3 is TGTGCCAGCAGCCAAGAACCTCGTCGGCAGGGGCCCACAGATACGCAGTATTTT.